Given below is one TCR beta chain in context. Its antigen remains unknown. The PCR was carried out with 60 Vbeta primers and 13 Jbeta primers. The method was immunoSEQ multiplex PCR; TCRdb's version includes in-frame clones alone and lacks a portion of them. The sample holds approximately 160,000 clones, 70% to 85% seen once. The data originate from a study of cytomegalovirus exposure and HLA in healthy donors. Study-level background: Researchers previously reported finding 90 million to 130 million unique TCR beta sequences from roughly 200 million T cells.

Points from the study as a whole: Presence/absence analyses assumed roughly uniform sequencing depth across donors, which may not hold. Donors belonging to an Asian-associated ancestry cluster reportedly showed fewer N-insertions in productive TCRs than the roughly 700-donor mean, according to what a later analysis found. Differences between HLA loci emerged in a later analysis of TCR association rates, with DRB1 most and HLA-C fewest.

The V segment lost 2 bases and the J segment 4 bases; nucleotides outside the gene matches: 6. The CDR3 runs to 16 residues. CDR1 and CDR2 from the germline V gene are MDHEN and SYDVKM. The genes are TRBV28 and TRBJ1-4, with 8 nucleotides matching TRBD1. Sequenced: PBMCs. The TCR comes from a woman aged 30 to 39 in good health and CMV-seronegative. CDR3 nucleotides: TGTGCCAGCAGTTTACACGGACAGGGCATTAATGAAAAACTGTTTTTT. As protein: CASSLHGQGINEKLFF. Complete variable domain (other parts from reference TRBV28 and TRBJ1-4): DVKVTQSSRYLVKRTGEKVFLECVQDMDHENMFWYRQDPGLGLRLIYFSYDVKMKEKGDIPEGYSVSREKKERFSLILESASTNQTSMYLCASSLHGQGINEKLFFGSGTQLSVL.